This entry lists 29 T cell receptor beta chains sequenced from one sample in a study of neurological immune-mediated disorders. One entry per CDR3 protein, called by TCRdb with MiXCR from the 5' RACE reads. Of about 69,000 distinct CDR3 sequences listed, roughly 3.9% are singletons. Sequencing was carried out using PBMCs. The receptors shown here come from a man aged 25-45 years with multiple sclerosis.

This clonotype has a count of ten or more. The V gene is TRBV7-2, the J gene TRBJ2-2, with 7 bases matching TRBD2. V lost 3 bases to trimming and J lost 6 bases; unmatched junction nucleotides: 10. Germline CDR1 is SGHTA and CDR2 is FQGNSA. The CDR3 sequence is 16 residues long. CDR3 sequence: CASSLTSGANPGELFF. The CDR3 DNA reads TGTGCCAGCAGCTTGACCAGCGGGGCCAACCCCGGGGAGCTGTTTTTT.

This chain joins TRBV10-3 and TRBJ1-5; possibly TRBD1 for D (5 bases). This CDR3 spans 15 amino acids. V gave up 2 bases and J gave up 6 bases, with 14 bases separating them. Germline V gene data show CDR1 as ENHRY and CDR2 as SYGVKD. This CDR3 reads CAISEGKGAGQPQHF. The CDR3, as DNA: TGTGCCATCAGTGAGGGGAAAGGGGCCGGTCAGCCCCAGCATTTT.

This clonotype appeared many times. The chain joins TRBV15 to TRBJ2-3; no clear D gene. CDR1 and CDR2 from the germline V gene are LNHNV and YYDKDF (reference sequence). Trimming pared 1 base from V and 3 bases from J, leaving 11 bases between. The CDR3 spans 15 residues. The DNA of the CDR3 is TGTGCCACCAGCAGAGTGGCTATTTGGACAGATACGCAGTATTTT. This gives the protein CATSRVAIWTDTQYF.

The V gene is TRBV5-1, the J gene TRBJ2-4; TRBD1 matches 7 bases. The CDR3 totals 13 residues. The trim removed 3 bases at V and 10 bases at J, leaving 7 bases unmatched. The germline gives CDR1 SGHRS, CDR2 YFSETQ. The CDR3, as DNA: TGCGCCAGCAGCTGGAACAGGGGAAAAATTCAGTACTTC. It is translated as CASSWNRGKIQYF.

There are many counts of this clonotype. This rearrangement joins TRBV6-5 to TRBJ1-2; no reliable D call. Germline loops: CDR1 MNHEY, CDR2 SVGAGI. There are 11 residues in the CDR3. With 7 bases removed from V and 8 bases from J, the gap between germline ends came to 11 bases. This CDR3 is CASIGGGGYTF. In DNA, the CDR3 is TGTGCCAGCATTGGTGGCGGGGGCTACACCTTC.

Remarks on this clonotype: Given a much more abundant clone one base away, this may be a read error. The chain links TRBV7-2 to TRBJ1-6; perhaps TRBD1 as D (5 bases). Germline-derived CDR1 and CDR2 are SGHTA and FQGNSA. The CDR3 is 15 residues long. This CDR3 reads CASSLGGVYNSPLNF. CDR3 DNA sequence: TGTGCCAGCAGCTTAGGGGGGGTTTATAATTCACCCCTCAACTTT.

A word on this clonotype: A much more abundant neighbour one base away suggests this may be a read error. The chain links TRBV20-1 to TRBJ2-7; 8 nucleotides match TRBD2. V gave up 0 bases and J gave up 4 bases; unmatched junction bases: 8. CDR3 size: 15 residues. Germline V gene sequence: CDR1 DFQATT, CDR2 SNEGSKA (reference sequence). CDR3 sequence (DNA): TGCAGTGCTAGAGACGGGACTAGAGGGGGTTACGAGCAGTACTTC. This encodes CSARDGTRGGYEQYF.

Ten or more counts support this clonotype. The J gene is TRBJ1-2, the V gene TRBV5-1; tentative D call: TRBD1 (5 bases). Germline V lookup: CDR1 SGHRS, CDR2 YFSETQ. The CDR3 consists of 15 residues. Trimming removed 0 bases from V and 2 bases from J, with 11 bases in between. The CDR3 loop reads CASSLEGTGNYGYTF. CDR3 nucleotides: TGCGCCAGCAGCTTGGAGGGGACGGGGAACTATGGCTACACCTTC.

At least ten counts were recorded for this clonotype. The chain couples TRBV7-2 to TRBJ1-5; 7 bases map to TRBD1. CDR3 length equals 13 residues. CDR1 and CDR2 (germline): SGHTA, FQGNSA. V lost 4 bases and J lost 5; bases outside the gene matches: 2. CDR3 in amino acids: CASSSRGDQPQHF. The CDR3 DNA follows: TGTGCCAGCAGCTCCAGGGGGGATCAGCCCCAGCATTTT.

The J gene is TRBJ2-3, the V gene TRBV5-1; 10 bases agree with TRBD1. Trimming at V came to 4 bases and at J to 5 bases, leaving 1 base not matched to a gene. The CDR3 extends over 13 amino acids. Looked up from germline, CDR1 is SGHRS and CDR2 is YFSETQ. The CDR3 here is CASSGTGVDTQYF. DNA of the CDR3: TGCGCCAGCAGCGGGACAGGGGTAGATACGCAGTATTTT.

This clonotype was observed many times. V gene TRBV7-8 combines with J gene TRBJ2-7, with D unclear. This CDR3 comprises 16 residues. V was pared by 2 bases and J by 2 bases, with 16 bases between. CDR1 and CDR2 (germline): SGHVS, FQNEAQ. In DNA, the CDR3 is TGTGCCAGCAGCTTATACCAGAGCCCAGGTGCCTACGAGCAGTACTTC. It specifies CASSLYQSPGAYEQYF.

Remarks on this clonotype: This may arise from a read error, as a much more abundant clone is one base away. V is TRBV5-1 and J is TRBJ2-1; a possible D gene is TRBD1 (6 bases). V was pared by 4 bases and J by 10 bases, with 15 bases between. Germline V gene lookup returns CDR1 SGHRS and CDR2 YFSETQ. The CDR3 spans 13 residues. The CDR3: CASSPKIQGEQFF. CDR3 nucleotide sequence: TGCGCCAGCAGCCCGAAAATACAGGGAGAGCAGTTCTTC.

The table lists this clonotype with many counts. V gene TRBV7-2 combines with J gene TRBJ2-1; D remains unclear. Trimming pared 1 base from V and 0 bases from J, leaving 7 bases between. Per germline, CDR1 SGHTA and CDR2 FQGNSA. This CDR3 has 15 amino acids. This chain's CDR3 is CASSLVAVSYNEQFF. The CDR3 bases are TGTGCCAGCAGCTTAGTTGCGGTCTCCTACAATGAGCAGTTCTTC. The entire variable domain, with the rest obtained from reference TRBV7-2 and TRBJ2-1, is as follows: GAGVSQSPSNKVTEKGKDVELRCDPISGHTALYWYRQSLGQGLEFLIYFQGNSAPDKSGLPSDRFSAERTGGSVSTLTIQRTQQEDSAVYLCASSLVAVSYNEQFFGPGTRLTVL.

This clonotype was seen at least ten times. This chain connects TRBV5-1 to TRBJ1-2; TRBD1 might be the D (6 bases). The germline gives CDR1 SGHRS, CDR2 YFSETQ. V was pared by 0 bases and J by 3 bases, with 12 bases between. The CDR3 sequence is 15 residues long. CDR3 in amino acids: CASSLEAGAYYGYTF. CDR3 sequence (DNA): TGCGCCAGCAGCTTGGAGGCAGGGGCGTACTATGGCTACACCTTC. The variable domain in full, with the rest retrieved from reference TRBV5-1 and TRBJ1-2, is KAGVTQTPRYLIKTRGQQVTLSCSPISGHRSVSWYQQTPGQGLQFLFEYFSETQRNKGNFPGRFSGRQFSNSRSEMNVSTLELGDSALYLCASSLEAGAYYGYTFGSGTRLTVV.

This clonotype came up a few times. The J gene is TRBJ2-7, the V gene TRBV4-1, with D unresolved. Germline CDR1 MGHRA, CDR2 YSYEKL. Trimming removed 4 bases from V and 7 bases from J, with 17 bases in between. The CDR3 is made up of 14 amino acids. The CDR3 DNA reads as TGCGCCAGCAGCCCCGAAAACGGAAACAGAGAGCAGTACTTC. It codes for CASSPENGNREQYF.

This clonotype was observed many times. The chain links TRBV20-1 to TRBJ2-3; perhaps TRBD2 as D (7 bases). The CDR3 runs to 15 residues. The V gene's germline CDR1 is DFQATT and CDR2 SNEGSKA (reference sequence). Between the trimmed V and J ends, which lost 6 bases and 0 bases, there was a span of 16 bases. The CDR3 coding sequence is TGCAGTGCCCCGCCCGGGGGGCAAAGCACAGATACGCAGTATTTT. Protein: CSAPPGGQSTDTQYF.

This clonotype occurred many times. The chain is built from TRBV5-6 and TRBJ2-2; maybe TRBD1 (5 bases). The V and J ends lost 5 bases and 4 bases respectively, with 9 bases between them. From germline, CDR1 is SGHDT and CDR2 YYEEEE. The CDR3 covers 13 residues. CDR3 DNA sequence: TGTGCCAGCAGGCGACAGTTCACCGGGGAGCTGTTTTTT. Protein: CASRRQFTGELFF.

This clonotype was detected many times. Here the CDR3 reads CASSLAGGMYNEQFF. In DNA form, the CDR3 reads TGTGCCAGCAGTCTAGCGGGGGGGATGTACAATGAGCAGTTCTTC. This chain links TRBV7-7 with TRBJ2-1, with 12 bases aligning to TRBD2. The junction had 4 bases not matched to a gene; V was cut back by 6 bases and J by 4 bases. The CDR3 sequence is 15 residues long. Germline lookup yields CDR1 SSHAT and CDR2 FNYEAQ (reference sequence). Full variable domain (remainder filled in from reference TRBV7-7 and TRBJ2-1): GAGVSQSPRYKVTKRGQDVTLRCDPISSHATLYWYQQALGQGPEFLTYFNYEAQPDKSGLPSDRFSAERPEGSISTLTIQRTEQRDSAMYRCASSLAGGMYNEQFFGPGTRLTVL.

This clonotype was detected many times. The chain links TRBV4-1 to TRBJ1-1; no firm D call. The CDR3 is 14 residues long. V was pared by 1 base and J by 1 base, with 7 bases between. Germline loops: CDR1 MGHRA, CDR2 YSYEKL. DNA of the CDR3: TGCGCCAGCAGCCAAGTCACTGGGAACACTGAAGCTTTCTTT. Protein product: CASSQVTGNTEAFF.

The sample holds many counts of this clonotype. The CDR3 DNA reads as TGCGCCAGCAGCTTGGCGGGCAGAGCTAACTATGGCTACACCTTC. Amino acids: CASSLAGRANYGYTF. The rearrangement links TRBV5-1 to TRBJ1-2; D call uncertain. The CDR3 totals 15 residues. The V end was cut by 0 bases, the J end by 0 bases, with 9 bases between. The germline V gene encodes CDR1 SGHRS and CDR2 YFSETQ.

This clonotype came up many times. The chain is built from TRBV20-1 and TRBJ2-3; 12 bases are a match to TRBD2. Germline V lookup: CDR1 DFQATT, CDR2 SNEGSKA (reference sequence). The CDR3 extends over 17 amino acids. Trimming removed 6 bases from V and 2 bases from J; junction bases left unmatched: 12. CDR3 DNA sequence: TGCAGTGCCTTGGGGACTAGCGGGCGAGGACCCACAGATACGCAGTATTTT. As protein: CSALGTSGRGPTDTQYF.

There are many counts of this clonotype. The V and J genes are TRBV7-9 and TRBJ2-7, with 7 bases identical to TRBD1. With 5 bases clipped from V and 3 bases from J, the junction kept 7 bases outside the gene matches. Germline V gene data show CDR1 as SEHNR and CDR2 as FQNEAQ (reference sequence). The CDR3 is made up of 14 amino acids. Written as DNA, the CDR3 is TGTGCCAGCAGCCCGCCGGGACAGCACTACGAGCAGTACTTC. It translates to CASSPPGQHYEQYF.

This chain links TRBV18 with TRBJ2-5; D is ambiguous. V was shortened by 3 bases and J by 4 bases, with 3 bases between the two germline ends. The CDR3 covers 11 residues. The germline CDR1 and CDR2 sequences are KGHSH and LQKENI. CDR3 sequence reads: CASSPGETQYF. The CDR3 region has the DNA TGTGCCAGCTCACCGGGAGAGACCCAGTACTTC.

This clonotype was picked up a small number of times. The chain is built from TRBV20-1 and TRBJ1-2, with 8 bases identical to TRBD1. Trimming cost V 4 bases and J 6 bases; bases outside gene matches: 7. Germline-derived CDR1 and CDR2 are DFQATT and SNEGSKA (reference sequence). CDR3 length: 13 residues. CDR3 DNA: TGCAGTGCTACCGTTGGACAGGGAGATGGCTACACCTTC. Encoded protein: CSATVGQGDGYTF.

This clonotype was recorded many times. The chain links TRBV6-2 or TRBV6-3 to TRBJ2-3; D assignment may be TRBD1 or TRBD2 (5 bases each). This CDR3 contains 15 residues. Per the germline V gene, CDR1 is MNHEY and CDR2 is SVGEGT. Trimming left V 5 bases short and J 2 bases short, with 14 bases between. Here the CDR3 reads CASSQGADTTDTQYF. The CDR3 coding sequence is TGTGCCAGCAGTCAGGGAGCGGATACCACAGATACGCAGTATTTT.

The table lists this clonotype with many counts. The chain joins TRBV5-1 to TRBJ2-7; 7 nucleotides line up with TRBD1. CDR3 length: 15 residues. J gave up 7 bases and V 2 bases, and 12 bases lay outside the gene matches. Germline V CDR1 and CDR2: SGHRS, YFSETQ. CDR3 loop: CASSLPQTGVLEQYF. The CDR3 nucleotides are TGCGCCAGCAGCTTACCCCAAACAGGGGTCCTAGAGCAGTACTTC.

This clonotype has at least ten counts. The chain couples TRBV6-1 to TRBJ2-1, with D perhaps TRBD1 or TRBD2 (5 bases each). The V end lost 4 bases, the J end lost 6 bases, and 22 bases lay between the germline ends. Germline V CDR1 and CDR2: MNHNS, SASEGT. CDR3 length: 17 amino acids. The CDR3 DNA sequence: TGTGCCAGCAGTGGATCCGGGGACCCCTTTTATGGCAATGAGCAGTTCTTC. Amino acids: CASSGSGDPFYGNEQFF.

About this clonotype itself: A read error is possible here, since a much larger clone lies one base away. The chain employs TRBV11-2 and TRBJ2-5; D ambiguous. Per germline, CDR1 SGHAT and CDR2 FQNNGV. This CDR3 spans 13 amino acids. CDR3 residues: CVSSLAPQETQYF. For the CDR3, the DNA is TGTGTCAGCAGCTTAGCCCCCCAAGAGACCCAGTACTTC.

This clonotype was recorded a few times. The chain combines TRBV20-1 with TRBJ2-3, with 9 bases that match TRBD2. With 5 bases clipped from V and 6 bases from J, the junction kept 15 bases outside the gene matches. The length of the CDR3 is 16 residues. Germline assignment: CDR1 DFQATT and CDR2 SNEGSKA (reference sequence). The CDR3 sequence: CSAASLAGVPRDTQYF. The CDR3, as DNA: TGCAGTGCTGCCTCGTTAGCGGGGGTCCCGAGGGATACGCAGTATTTT.